Following are 7 T cell receptor beta chains from one sample sequenced in a study of shared clonotypes between healthy human individuals. TCRdb's copy holds only in-frame clones and misses some; the assay was immunoSEQ multiplex PCR. The profile shows roughly 2.6 million clones, over 85% of them singletons. The sequencing input was naive CD4+ T cells sorted from blood. Specified subset: CD45RA+ positively selected. Receptors originate from a man aged 18 to 29 in good health.

The chain combines TRBV5-8 with TRBJ2-5; 8 bases line up with TRBD1. The V gene end was trimmed by 0 bases and the J gene end by 6 bases; junction bases not matched to a gene: 7. The V gene's germline CDR1 is SGHTS and CDR2 YDEGEE. This CDR3 has 15 residues. CDR3: CASSLEQGAGQTQYF. The CDR3 coding sequence is TGTGCCAGCAGCTTGGAGCAGGGGGCGGGCCAGACCCAGTACTTC. Full variable domain (missing parts from reference TRBV5-8 and TRBJ2-5): EAGVTQSPTHLIKTRGQQATLRCSPISGHTSVYWYQQALGLGLQFLLWYDEGEERNRGNFPPRFSGRQFPNYSSELNVNALELEDSALYLCASSLEQGAGQTQYFGPGTRLLVL.

The gene calls are TRBV6-1 and TRBJ2-4, with TRBD2 matching over 8 bases. The CDR3 sequence is 16 residues long. V shed 4 bases, J shed 0 bases, and the junction held 5 bases outside the gene matches. CDR1 and CDR2 (germline): MNHNS, SASEGT. The CDR3, as DNA: TGTGCCAGCAGTGCCGCGGGGGGACTAGCCAAAAACATTCAGTACTTC. It specifies CASSAAGGLAKNIQYF.

This clone was detected once. The J gene is TRBJ2-7, the V gene TRBV6-5, with no clear D. Germline V CDR1 and CDR2: MNHEY, SVGAGI. CDR3 size: 12 residues. Trimming shortened V by 4 bases and J by 2 bases, and 6 bases separated the two germline ends. The CDR3 nucleotides are TGTGCCAGCAGTTCCGTTCCCTACGAGCAGTACTTC. Translated: CASSSVPYEQYF.

The rearrangement links TRBV5-1 to TRBJ2-1, with 12 nucleotides matching TRBD2. The germline CDR1 and CDR2 sequences are SGHRS and YFSETQ. The CDR3 runs to 15 residues. V gave up 0 bases and J gave up 10 bases; unmatched junction bases: 5. The DNA of the CDR3 is TGCGCCAGCAGCTTGGCGACTAGCGGGGGCCGGGAGCAGTTCTTC. The encoded protein is CASSLATSGGREQFF.

This clone was seen just once. The rearrangement uses TRBV18 and TRBJ2-2; D unresolved. Per the germline V gene, CDR1 is KGHSH and CDR2 is LQKENI. Trimming shortened V by 3 bases and J by 6 bases, and 8 bases separated the two germline ends. The CDR3 extends over 13 amino acids. CDR3 sequence (DNA): TGTGCCAGCTCACCGGACGGCCCCGGGGAGCTGTTTTTT. Protein: CASSPDGPGELFF.

This rearrangement joins TRBV10-1 to TRBJ2-7; D not resolved. This CDR3 spans 13 amino acids. Per germline, CDR1 WNHNN and CDR2 SYGVQD (reference sequence). Trimming took 0 bases from V and 4 from J, leaving 7 bases between them. The CDR3 coding sequence is TGCGCCAGCAGTGAGTCGCCGGCTTACGAGCAGTACTTC. Translated, it gives CASSESPAYEQYF.

This chain connects TRBV5-1 to TRBJ1-5, with TRBD1 identical over 8 bases. The CDR3 extends over 17 amino acids. CDR1 is SGHRS, CDR2 YFSETQ, per germline. The trim removed 0 bases at V and 2 bases at J, leaving 7 bases unmatched. Here the CDR3 reads CASSLGAGGFGNQPQHF. As DNA, the CDR3 is TGCGCCAGCAGCTTGGGCGCAGGGGGCTTTGGCAATCAGCCCCAGCATTTT.